This passage covers 13 T cell receptor beta chains from one sample sequenced in a study of graft-versus-host responses after intestinal transplantation. These TCRs are of unknown antigen specificity. Repertoires were generated with immunoSEQ multiplex PCR, while TCRdb's copy carries only in-frame clones and drops some. Of about 110,000 clones in the sample, 87% were seen once. The sequences come from unstimulated CD4+ T cells sorted from spleen or lymph node cells, collected before transplant. These receptors all come from a human donor who was the organ donor for an intestinal transplant.

The chain joins TRBV9 to TRBJ1-3; perhaps TRBD1 as D (6 bases). Germline assignment: CDR1 SGDLS and CDR2 YYNGEE. Trimming stripped 0 bases from V and 4 bases from J, with 14 bases between. The CDR3 totals 16 residues. CDR3 sequence reads: CASSVGIQGSGNTIYF. CDR3 sequence (DNA): TGTGCCAGCAGCGTAGGTATACAGGGCAGCGGAAACACCATATATTTT.

The rearrangement links TRBV30 to TRBJ2-2; 8 nucleotides agree with TRBD2. The CDR3 covers 16 residues. V gave up 4 bases and J gave up 2 bases; unmatched junction bases: 9. The V gene's germline CDR1 is GTSNPN and CDR2 SVGIG (reference sequence). The CDR3 region has the DNA TGTGCCTGGATGCCGCTGACTAGCGTCAACACCGGGGAGCTGTTTTTT. This codes for CAWMPLTSVNTGELFF.

The V and J genes are TRBV5-4 and TRBJ2-1; 10 nucleotides match TRBD2. Germline V lookup: CDR1 SGHNT, CDR2 YYREEE (reference sequence). V dropped 2 bases and J dropped 3; count of bases not matched to a gene: 8. The CDR3 has 17 residues. CDR3 amino acids: CASSFRHSGGNYNEQFF. CDR3 DNA sequence: TGTGCCAGCAGCTTCCGCCATAGCGGGGGGAACTACAATGAGCAGTTCTTC.

The J gene is TRBJ2-1, the V gene TRBV11-3; 9 nucleotides agree with TRBD2. The CDR3 has 15 residues. V lost 5 bases to trimming and J lost 8 bases; unmatched junction nucleotides: 10. Germline lookup yields CDR1 SGHNT and CDR2 YENEEA. The chain's CDR3 is CASSLPGLALDEQFF. CDR3 DNA: TGTGCCAGCAGCCTTCCAGGACTAGCGCTCGATGAGCAGTTCTTC.

The V call is TRBV9, the J call TRBJ1-3, with a possible D match to TRBD1 (5 bases). CDR3 length: 16 amino acids. Trimming cost V 0 bases and J 2 bases, with 12 bases left between them. Germline CDR1 SGDLS, CDR2 YYNGEE. The CDR3 reads CASSVDSGTTGNTIYF. CDR3 DNA sequence: TGTGCCAGCAGCGTAGATTCGGGGACGACTGGAAACACCATATATTTT.

The chain has TRBV4-1 and TRBJ2-7, with 9 bases identical to TRBD1. Germline trimming cut 3 bases from V and 1 base from J; bases unmatched to any gene: 4. This CDR3 contains 15 residues. Germline values: CDR1 MGHRA, CDR2 YSYEKL. This CDR3 is CASSQGQGPSYEQYF. The CDR3 DNA sequence: TGCGCCAGCAGCCAGGGACAGGGACCTTCCTACGAGCAGTACTTC.

The V and J genes are TRBV21-1 and TRBJ2-7; TRBD2 is the table's D call and was not checked against the DNA. TRBV21-1 is marked as a pseudogene. The CDR3 extends over 13 amino acids. The CDR3 region has the DNA TGTGCCAGCAGCAAAGGAACGGCCTACGAGCAGTACTTC. Its protein product is CASSKGTAYEQYF.

The CDR3 loop reads CASSFGTGYEKLFF. Written as DNA, the CDR3 is TGCGCCAGCAGCTTTGGGACAGGGTATGAAAAACTGTTTTTT. The chain recombines TRBV5-1 with TRBJ1-4, with 9 nucleotides matching TRBD1. Germline V gives CDR1 SGHRS, CDR2 YFSETQ. CDR3 length: 14 residues. The trim removed 2 bases at V and 6 bases at J, leaving 2 bases unmatched.

This chain joins TRBV21-1 and TRBJ1-5; TRBD1, the table's D call, lacks a check against the DNA. TRBV21-1 is a recognized pseudogene. The CDR3 sequence is 17 residues long. CDR3 loop: CASSKDARDRQGQPQHF. The CDR3 DNA is TGTGCCAGCAGCAAAGACGCGAGGGACAGGCAGGGTCAGCCCCAGCATTTT.

The chain carries TRBV5-1 and TRBJ1-3; D is ambiguous. Germline V gives CDR1 SGHRS, CDR2 YFSETQ. This CDR3 is 14 amino acids long. The V and J ends lost 3 bases and 4 bases respectively, with 11 bases between them. As DNA, the CDR3 is TGCGCCAGCAGCTATGAGGGAGGCGGAAACACCATATATTTT. It translates to CASSYEGGGNTIYF.

The V and J genes are TRBV7-2 and TRBJ2-7, with D maybe TRBD2 (6 bases). The CDR3 extends over 14 amino acids. The germline gives CDR1 SGHTA, CDR2 FQGNSA. V lost 3 bases and J lost 0, with 9 bases in between. Here the CDR3 reads CASSFGGASYEQYF. CDR3 in DNA: TGTGCCAGCAGCTTTGGCGGGGCCTCCTACGAGCAGTACTTC. Full variable domain (rest looked up from reference TRBV7-2 and TRBJ2-7): GAGVSQSPSNKVTEKGKDVELRCDPISGHTALYWYRQSLGQGLEFLIYFQGNSAPDKSGLPSDRFSAERTGGSVSTLTIQRTQQEDSAVYLCASSFGGASYEQYFGPGTRLTVT.

The V call is TRBV6-4, the J call TRBJ2-1, with 11 nucleotides matching TRBD2. V shed 5 bases and J 3 bases; nucleotides not matched to a gene: 3. This CDR3 region has 15 residues. In germline, CDR1 is MRHNA, CDR2 SNTAGT. This chain's CDR3 is CASSRTSGFYNEQFF. The CDR3 DNA reads as TGTGCCAGCAGTCGGACTAGCGGGTTCTACAATGAGCAGTTCTTC.

The rearrangement joins TRBV9 to TRBJ1-6; tentatively, D is TRBD1 (5 bases). Germline lookup yields CDR1 SGDLS and CDR2 YYNGEE. V shed 3 bases and J shed 6 bases, with 16 bases lying between them. This CDR3 region has 16 residues. This CDR3 is CASSAYITGPNSPLHF. The CDR3 DNA reads TGTGCCAGCAGCGCCTACATTACAGGACCTAATTCACCCCTCCACTTT.